The entry below describes one T cell receptor beta chain. With 3 bases removed from V and 0 bases from J, the gap between germline ends came to 8 bases. CDR3 size: 14 residues. Germline CDR1 reads GTSNPN; CDR2 reads SVGIG (reference sequence). The record originates from a study of blood T cell repertoires in COVID-19. Study as a whole: Recovery meant two consecutive negative NP/OP PCR tests, professional clearance, or resolved symptoms.

Profiled with immunoSEQ multiplex PCR; TCRdb holds only in-frame clones, not every one. In the table there are some 220,000 clones, approximately 87% of which are singletons. The sequencing input was PBMCs or T cells enriched from blood (not recorded which). The chain has TRBV30 and TRBJ1-4; no firm D call. The sequence was collected from a woman in her 50s in a cohort exposed to, infected with or recovered from COVID-19 (not recorded which). The CDR3 nucleotides are TGTGCCTGGAGCTGGGCCTCAACTAATGAAAAACTGTTTTTT. Protein: CAWSWASTNEKLFF.